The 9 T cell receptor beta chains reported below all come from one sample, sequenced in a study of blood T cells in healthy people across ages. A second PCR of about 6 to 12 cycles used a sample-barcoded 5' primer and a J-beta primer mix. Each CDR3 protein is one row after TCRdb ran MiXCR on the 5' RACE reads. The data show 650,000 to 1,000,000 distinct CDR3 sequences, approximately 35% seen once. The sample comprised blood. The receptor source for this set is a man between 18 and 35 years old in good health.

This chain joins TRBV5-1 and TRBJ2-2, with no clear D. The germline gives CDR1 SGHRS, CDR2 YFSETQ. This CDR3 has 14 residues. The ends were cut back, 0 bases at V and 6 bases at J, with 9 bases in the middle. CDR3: CASSLALGPGELFF. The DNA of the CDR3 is TGCGCCAGCAGCTTGGCCCTCGGGCCCGGGGAGCTGTTTTTT.

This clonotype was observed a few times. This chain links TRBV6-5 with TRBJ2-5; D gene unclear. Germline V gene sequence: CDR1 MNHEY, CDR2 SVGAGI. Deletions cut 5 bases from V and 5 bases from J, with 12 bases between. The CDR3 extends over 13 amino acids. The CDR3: CASSLRASETQYF. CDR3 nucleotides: TGTGCCAGCAGTCTCCGGGCTAGTGAGACCCAGTACTTC.

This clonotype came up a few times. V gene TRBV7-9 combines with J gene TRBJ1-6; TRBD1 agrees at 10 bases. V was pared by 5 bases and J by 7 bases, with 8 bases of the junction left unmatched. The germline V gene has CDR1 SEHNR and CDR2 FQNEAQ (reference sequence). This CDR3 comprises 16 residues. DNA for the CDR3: TGTGCCAGCAGCAACGGACAGGGGGAGCCCAATTCACCCCTCCACTTT. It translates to CASSNGQGEPNSPLHF.

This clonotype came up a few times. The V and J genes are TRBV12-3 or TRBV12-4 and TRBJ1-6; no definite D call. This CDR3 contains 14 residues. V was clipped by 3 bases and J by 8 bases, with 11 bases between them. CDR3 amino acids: CASSLGQSDSPLHF. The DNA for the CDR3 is TGTGCCAGCAGTTTGGGCCAGAGTGATTCACCCCTCCACTTT.

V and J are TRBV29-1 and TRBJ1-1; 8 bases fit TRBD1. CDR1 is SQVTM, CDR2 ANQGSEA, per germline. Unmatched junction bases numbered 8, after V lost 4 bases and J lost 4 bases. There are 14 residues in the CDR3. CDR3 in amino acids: CSVVRTGTSTEAFF. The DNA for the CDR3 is TGCAGCGTTGTAAGGACAGGGACAAGCACTGAAGCTTTCTTT.

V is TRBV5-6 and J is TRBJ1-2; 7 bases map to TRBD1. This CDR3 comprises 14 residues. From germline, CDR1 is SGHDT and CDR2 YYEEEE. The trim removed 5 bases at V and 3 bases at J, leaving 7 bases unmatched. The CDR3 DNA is TGTGCCAGCAGTTGGGCCGGGACAGACTATGGCTACACCTTC. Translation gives CASSWAGTDYGYTF.

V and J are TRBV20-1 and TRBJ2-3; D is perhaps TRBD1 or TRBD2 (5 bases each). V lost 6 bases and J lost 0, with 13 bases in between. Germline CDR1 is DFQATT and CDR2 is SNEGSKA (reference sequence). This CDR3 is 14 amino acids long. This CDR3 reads CSAAQGVSTDTQYF. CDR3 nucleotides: TGCAGTGCCGCCCAGGGAGTGAGCACAGATACGCAGTATTTT.

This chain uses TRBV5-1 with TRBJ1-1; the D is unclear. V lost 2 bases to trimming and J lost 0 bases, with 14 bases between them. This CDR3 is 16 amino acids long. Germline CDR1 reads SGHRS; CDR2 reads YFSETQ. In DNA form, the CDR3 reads TGCGCCAGCAGCTTTTTGGCACAGCCAGTGAACACTGAAGCTTTCTTT. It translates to CASSFLAQPVNTEAFF.

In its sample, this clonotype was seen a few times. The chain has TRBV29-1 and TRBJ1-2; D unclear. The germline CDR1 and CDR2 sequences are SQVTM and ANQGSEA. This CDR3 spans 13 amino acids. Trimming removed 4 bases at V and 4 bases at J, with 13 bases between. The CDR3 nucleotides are TGCAGCGTTGGACCAGTTGGGATCTATGGCTACACCTTC. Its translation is CSVGPVGIYGYTF.